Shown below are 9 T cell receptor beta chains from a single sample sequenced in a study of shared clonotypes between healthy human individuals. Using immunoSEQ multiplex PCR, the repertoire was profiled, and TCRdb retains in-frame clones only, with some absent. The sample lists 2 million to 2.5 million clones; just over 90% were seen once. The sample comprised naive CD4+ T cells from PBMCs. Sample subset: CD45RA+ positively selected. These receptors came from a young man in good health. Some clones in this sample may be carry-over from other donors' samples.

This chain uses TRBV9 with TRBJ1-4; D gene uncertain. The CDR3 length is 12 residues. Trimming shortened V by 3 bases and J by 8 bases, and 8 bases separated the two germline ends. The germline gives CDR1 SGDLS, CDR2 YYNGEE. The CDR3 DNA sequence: TGTGCCAGCAGCGGCGTGGGAGAAAAACTGTTTTTT. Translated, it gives CASSGVGEKLFF.

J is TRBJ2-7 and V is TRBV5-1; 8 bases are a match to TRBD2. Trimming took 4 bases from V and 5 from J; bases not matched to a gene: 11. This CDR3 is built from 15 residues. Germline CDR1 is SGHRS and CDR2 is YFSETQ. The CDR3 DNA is TGCGCCAGCAGCAGACAACCCGGGACTAGTGACGAGCAGTACTTC. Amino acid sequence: CASSRQPGTSDEQYF.

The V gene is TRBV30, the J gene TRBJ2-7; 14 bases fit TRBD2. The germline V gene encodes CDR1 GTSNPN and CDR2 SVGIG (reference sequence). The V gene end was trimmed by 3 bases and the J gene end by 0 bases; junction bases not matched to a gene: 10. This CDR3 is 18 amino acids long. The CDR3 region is CAWRRLAGGCFSSYEQYF. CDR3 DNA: TGTGCCTGGAGGAGACTAGCGGGAGGGTGCTTCAGCTCCTACGAGCAGTACTTC. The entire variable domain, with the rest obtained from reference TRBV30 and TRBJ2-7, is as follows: SQTIHQWPATLVQPVGSPLSLECTVEGTSNPNLYWYRQAAGRGLQLLFYSVGIGQISSEVPQNLSASRPQDRQFILSSKKLLLSDSGFYLCAWRRLAGGCFSSYEQYFGPGTRLTVT.

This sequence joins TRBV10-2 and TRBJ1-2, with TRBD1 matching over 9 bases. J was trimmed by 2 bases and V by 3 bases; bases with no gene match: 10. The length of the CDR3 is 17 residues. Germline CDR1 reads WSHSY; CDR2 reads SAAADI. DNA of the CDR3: TGCGCCAGCAGTGACCCCTGGACAGGGGACCCGAACTATGGCTACACCTTC. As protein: CASSDPWTGDPNYGYTF.

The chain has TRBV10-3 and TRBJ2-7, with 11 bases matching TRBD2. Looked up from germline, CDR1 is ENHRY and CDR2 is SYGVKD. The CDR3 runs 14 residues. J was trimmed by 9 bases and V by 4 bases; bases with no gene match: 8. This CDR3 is CAISAGLAEARQYF. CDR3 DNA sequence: TGTGCCATCAGTGCGGGACTAGCGGAGGCCCGGCAGTACTTC.

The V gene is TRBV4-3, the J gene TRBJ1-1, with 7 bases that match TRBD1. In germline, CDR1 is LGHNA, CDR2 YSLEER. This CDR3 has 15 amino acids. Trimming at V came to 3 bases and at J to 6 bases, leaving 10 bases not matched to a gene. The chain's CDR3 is CASSHAQGPGAEAFF. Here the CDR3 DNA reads TGCGCCAGCAGCCATGCACAGGGGCCTGGGGCTGAAGCTTTCTTT.

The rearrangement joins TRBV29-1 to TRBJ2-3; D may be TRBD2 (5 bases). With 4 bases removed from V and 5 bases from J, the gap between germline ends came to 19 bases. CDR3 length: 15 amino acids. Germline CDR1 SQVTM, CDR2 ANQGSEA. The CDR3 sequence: CSVVEIPVGGDTQYF. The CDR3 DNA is TGCAGCGTTGTAGAGATCCCCGTAGGAGGAGATACGCAGTATTTT.

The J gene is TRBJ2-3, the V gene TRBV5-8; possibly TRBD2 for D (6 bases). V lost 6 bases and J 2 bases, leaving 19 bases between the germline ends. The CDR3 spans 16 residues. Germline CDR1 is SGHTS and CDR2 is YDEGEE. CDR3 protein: CASTTGRRADTDTQYF. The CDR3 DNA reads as TGTGCCAGCACCACGGGGCGGAGGGCCGACACAGATACGCAGTATTTT.

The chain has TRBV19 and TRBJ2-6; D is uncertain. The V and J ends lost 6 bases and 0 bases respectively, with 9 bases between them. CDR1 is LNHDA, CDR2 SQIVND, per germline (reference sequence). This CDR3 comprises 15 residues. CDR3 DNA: TGTGCCAGTAGAAACCGCAACTCTGGGGCCAACGTCCTGACTTTC. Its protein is CASRNRNSGANVLTF.